This passage covers 5 T cell receptor beta chains from one sample sequenced in a study of shared clonotypes between healthy human individuals. CD45RO-negative, CCR7-selected cells formed the naive CD8 fraction, which excluded terminally differentiated effector memory CD45RA+ cells. Only in-frame clones appear in the TCRdb table, and some are missing; sequencing was by immunoSEQ multiplex PCR. The sample yields around 700,000 clones, about 92% seen once. Material: naive CD8+ T cells sorted from blood. These receptors all come from a man aged 25-45 years in good health.

The chain couples TRBV4-1 to TRBJ2-2; a weak D match, TRBD1 (5 bases). From germline, CDR1 is MGHRA and CDR2 YSYEKL. The V and J ends lost 2 bases and 3 bases respectively, with 7 bases between them. The CDR3 is 14 amino acids. The CDR3 sequence is CASSQIGDTGELFF. For the CDR3, the DNA is TGCGCCAGCAGCCAAATAGGGGACACCGGGGAGCTGTTTTTT.

The chain recombines TRBV25-1 with TRBJ2-1; D unresolved. Germline values: CDR1 MGHDK, CDR2 SYGVNS. V was clipped by 3 bases and J by 6 bases, with 9 bases between them. The CDR3 loop spans 13 amino acids. CDR3 in amino acids: CASSDSSSNEQFF. CDR3 in DNA: TGTGCCAGCAGTGACTCATCTTCCAATGAGCAGTTCTTC.

The rearrangement uses TRBV5-1 and TRBJ2-7; 14 nucleotides line up with TRBD2. The CDR3 sequence is 15 residues long. The germline V gene encodes CDR1 SGHRS and CDR2 YFSETQ. J was trimmed by 5 bases and V by 3 bases; bases with no gene match: 4. The CDR3 reads CASSWLGLAGDEQYF. The CDR3 nucleotides are TGCGCCAGCAGCTGGTTGGGACTAGCGGGGGACGAGCAGTACTTC.

About this clone: No conserved phenylalanine or tryptophan is present at the end of the CDR3, so a read error is the likely explanation. No DNA is shown, since the ends of the CDR3 on it are uncertain; the CDR3 is the one TCRdb lists. CDR3 sequence reads: CASSLGPGSIPLG. The chain is built from TRBV5-6 and TRBJ2-3; the table calls TRBD2, which could not be checked here. Per the germline V gene, CDR1 is SGHDT and CDR2 is YYEEEE. Counting both end residues, the CDR3 totals 13 amino acids.

V is TRBV29-1 and J is TRBJ1-2; 9 nucleotides agree with TRBD1. The junction had 4 bases not matched to a gene; V was cut back by 6 bases and J by 8 bases. The CDR3 extends over 11 amino acids. Germline values: CDR1 SQVTM, CDR2 ANQGSEA. CDR3 bases: TGCAGCGTAGGGACAGGGAAAGGCTACACCTTC. Translated: CSVGTGKGYTF.